This is a list of T cell receptor beta chains from one sample in a study of immune heterogeneity within non-small cell lung tumors. TCRdb independently ran MiXCR on the multiplex PCR reads; one entry per CDR3 protein. The table lists about 3,300 distinct CDR3 sequences, roughly a quarter of them singletons. The specimen sequenced was lung tumor tissue. The receptors originated from a man in his sixties with non-small cell lung cancer. Both conserved end residues are trimmed from each CDR3. The order of the fields is V gene, J gene, CDR3 protein.

V gene: TRBV2; J gene: TRBJ2-7; CDR3 protein: ASSPPGKYEQY
V gene: TRBV7-6; J gene: TRBJ2-2; CDR3 protein: ASSLGRQGGHGELF
V gene: TRBV4-2; J gene: TRBJ1-1; CDR3 protein: ASREQRLNNEAF
V gene: TRBV14; J gene: TRBJ2-1; CDR3 protein: ASSQGRLAGAIEQF
V gene: TRBV12-3/TRBV12-4; J gene: TRBJ1-5; CDR3 protein: ASSEERGGEAQPQH
V gene: TRBV10-2; J gene: TRBJ2-1; CDR3 protein: ASTLPPSSEQF
V gene: TRBV20-1; J gene: TRBJ1-5; CDR3 protein: SATGGSGQPQH
V gene: TRBV6-1; J gene: TRBJ2-7; CDR3 protein: ASSEVGGLSSYEQY
V gene: TRBV4-2; J gene: TRBJ2-7; CDR3 protein: ASSQDGQGLYGQY
V gene: TRBV29-1; J gene: TRBJ1-5; CDR3 protein: SVEQGAGQPQH
V gene: TRBV19; J gene: TRBJ1-5; CDR3 protein: ASSIPGQGSNQPQH
V gene: TRBV18; J gene: TRBJ1-2; CDR3 protein: ASSPRQEDYGYT
V gene: TRBV10-1; J gene: TRBJ2-2; CDR3 protein: ASSEVWAGELF
V gene: TRBV12-3/TRBV12-4; J gene: TRBJ2-7; CDR3 protein: ASSPRGLGPPPYEQY
V gene: TRBV28; J gene: TRBJ1-4; CDR3 protein: ASSLPTGDHGEKLF
V gene: TRBV20-1; J gene: TRBJ2-4; CDR3 protein: SAGGLEGNIQY
V gene: TRBV14; J gene: TRBJ2-1; CDR3 protein: ASSQGLSGGRNEQF
V gene: TRBV30; J gene: TRBJ1-1; CDR3 protein: AWSSISLGTEAF
V gene: TRBV29-1; J gene: TRBJ2-1; CDR3 protein: SVRGGRSYEQF
V gene: TRBV5-1; J gene: TRBJ2-5; CDR3 protein: ASSPGLAKETQY
V gene: TRBV4-1; J gene: TRBJ2-5; CDR3 protein: ASSQEPGRGETQY
V gene: TRBV25-1; J gene: TRBJ2-3; CDR3 protein: ARSESPEQSTDTQY
V gene: TRBV5-1; J gene: TRBJ1-6; CDR3 protein: ASSLAGTLGSPLH
V gene: TRBV6-1; J gene: TRBJ1-6; CDR3 protein: ASTPGPAGPGSPLH
V gene: TRBV5-1; J gene: TRBJ2-5; CDR3 protein: ASSLSGNSFQETQY
V gene: TRBV28; J gene: TRBJ1-6; CDR3 protein: ASSAGGQVVSSPLH
V gene: TRBV20-1; J gene: TRBJ2-5; CDR3 protein: SAQGQGYGQETQY